Listed below are T cell receptor beta chains from one sample, sequenced in a study of T cells in Graves' hyperthyroidism and ophthalmopathy. TCRdb passed the multiplex PCR reads through MiXCR, listing each CDR3 protein once. The sample lists more than 300,000 distinct CDR3 sequences, about 15% occurring once. Sequencing input: blood. The receptors originated from a woman in her thirties with Graves' hyperthyroidism. CDR3s include the opening cysteine and the closing phenylalanine or tryptophan. A D gene is named only where the DNA matches it firmly. Size values are once, few and many counts, or a class for expanded clones, and some rows have none.

many	TRBV9	TRBD2	TRBJ2-7	CASSVAPGGGVEQYF	TGTGCCAGCAGCGTAGCTCCGGGGGGGGGCGTCGAGCAGTACTTC
many	TRBV5-1	-	TRBJ2-7	CASRKQGDPSYEQYF	TGCGCCAGCAGGAAACAGGGTGATCCTTCCTACGAGCAGTACTTC
many	TRBV7-9	-	TRBJ2-3	CASIDRYTDTQYF	TGTGCCAGTATCGACAGGTACACAGATACGCAGTATTTT
many	TRBV11-2	-	TRBJ2-1	CASSLAGTSQFF	TGTGCCAGCAGCTTGGCCGGGACTTCGCAGTTCTTC
many	TRBV7-9	-	TRBJ2-7	CASSETGGDYEQYF	TGTGCCAGCAGCGAGACAGGAGGAGACTACGAGCAGTACTTC
many	TRBV28	-	TRBJ2-6	CASNGFRVSGANVLTF	TGTGCCAGCAACGGTTTCCGGGTCTCTGGGGCCAACGTCCTGACTTTC
-	TRBV6-2/TRBV6-3	-	TRBJ1-4	CASKLPGPGGGEKLFF	TGTGCCAGCAAACTTCCGGGACCCGGAGGGGGAGAAAAACTGTTTTTT
many	TRBV27	-	TRBJ1-2	CASSLRGNYGYTF	TGTGCCAGCAGTTTACGGGGGAACTATGGCTACACCTTC
many	TRBV7-2	-	TRBJ2-5	CASSLREETQYF	TGTGCCAGCAGCTTGAGGGAAGAGACCCAGTACTTC
-	TRBV6-1	TRBD2	TRBJ2-3	CASSPAGGPTDTQYF	TGTGCCAGCAGTCCAGCGGGAGGGCCCACAGATACGCAGTATTTT
many	TRBV28	TRBD1	TRBJ1-1	CASSLGDSEAFF	TGTGCCAGCAGTTTAGGGGACAGTGAAGCTTTCTTT
many	TRBV7-2	-	TRBJ1-1	CASSIWTDTEAFF	TGTGCCAGCAGCATTTGGACAGACACTGAAGCTTTCTTT
many	TRBV20-1	-	TRBJ1-1	CSTPQGAPEAFF	TGCAGTACTCCACAGGGCGCACCTGAAGCTTTCTTT
many	TRBV12-3/TRBV12-4	-	TRBJ1-5	CASSYYSNQPQHF	TGTGCCAGCAGCTACTATAGCAATCAGCCCCAGCATTTT
many	TRBV7-6	TRBD2	TRBJ2-7	CASSRGSGTTYEQYF	TGTGCCAGCAGCCGGGGTAGCGGGACTACCTACGAGCAGTACTTC
many	TRBV3-1	-	TRBJ1-1	CASSQEGVTEAFF	TGTGCCAGCAGCCAAGAAGGGGTCACTGAAGCTTTCTTT
many	TRBV20-1	TRBD2	TRBJ2-1	CSATIAGGIVGEQFF	TGCAGTGCTACCATAGCGGGAGGGATTGTCGGGGAGCAGTTCTTC
many	TRBV20-1	-	TRBJ2-1	CSASWGNEQFF	TGCAGTGCTAGCTGGGGGAATGAGCAGTTCTTC
-	TRBV6-1	TRBD1	TRBJ2-7	CASSGDRLFSYEQYF	TGTGCCAGCAGTGGGGACAGACTTTTCTCCTACGAGCAGTACTTC
-	TRBV11-2	TRBD2	TRBJ2-7	CASSSGTSGRKTYEQYF	TGTGCCAGCAGCTCCGGGACTAGCGGGCGGAAAACCTACGAGCAGTACTTC
few	TRBV18	-	TRBJ1-5	CASSAEQGTNQPQHF	TGTGCCAGCTCAGCAGAACAGGGAACCAATCAGCCCCAGCATTTT
many	TRBV2	-	TRBJ1-5	CASSESNQPQHF	TGTGCCAGCAGTGAAAGCAATCAGCCCCAGCATTTT
many	TRBV7-8	-	TRBJ1-4	CASSFNRDRRNEKLFF	TGTGCCAGCAGCTTCAACCGGGACCGCCGAAATGAAAAACTGTTTTTT
-	TRBV20-1	TRBD2	TRBJ2-3	CSARDPAGVTDTQYF	TGCAGTGCTAGAGATCCCGCGGGGGTCACAGATACGCAGTATTTT
many	TRBV3-1	-	TRBJ2-7	CASSQGSAYEQYF	TGTGCCAGCAGCCAAGGCTCAGCCTACGAGCAGTACTTC
few	TRBV10-2	TRBD1	TRBJ2-5	CASILGQGIETQYF	TGCGCCAGCATCCTTGGACAGGGAATCGAGACCCAGTACTTC
many	TRBV10-3	-	TRBJ2-1	CAISESEPGLRRHNEQFF	TGTGCCATCAGTGAGTCTGAGCCGGGACTCCGACGACACAATGAGCAGTTCTTC
few	TRBV28	-	TRBJ1-2	CASRQPSNYGYTF	TGTGCCAGCAGACAGCCTTCTAACTATGGCTACACCTTC
-	TRBV7-9	-	TRBJ2-5	CASSLANGAQETQYF	TGTGCCAGCAGCTTAGCCAACGGGGCCCAAGAGACCCAGTACTTC
many	TRBV12-3/TRBV12-4	-	TRBJ1-5	CASKSAGKPQHF	TGTGCCAGCAAATCCGCCGGCAAGCCCCAGCATTTT
many	TRBV20-1	-	TRBJ2-5	CSAGLGHSQETQYF	TGCAGTGCAGGGCTTGGCCACAGCCAAGAGACCCAGTACTTC
-	TRBV20-1	TRBD1	TRBJ1-2	CSASMGGGQSYGYTF	TGCAGTGCTAGTATGGGCGGGGGACAGAGCTATGGCTACACCTTC
-	TRBV4-1	-	TRBJ2-7	CASRAVTGNYEQYF	TGCGCCAGCAGGGCGGTAACAGGGAACTACGAGCAGTACTTC
-	TRBV12-3/TRBV12-4	-	TRBJ1-1	CASSFTPPGPRAEAFF	TGTGCCAGCAGTTTTACTCCACCGGGACCTAGGGCTGAAGCTTTCTTT
many	TRBV6-1	-	TRBJ1-5	CASSVRGGSQPQHF	TGTGCCAGCAGTGTTCGGGGGGGGTCTCAGCCCCAGCATTTT
many	TRBV7-9	-	TRBJ1-6	CASSLSGLISPLHF	TGTGCCAGCAGCTTATCAGGGTTGATTTCACCCCTCCACTTT
-	TRBV6-5	-	TRBJ2-3	CASSYGPDTQYF	TGTGCCAGCAGTTACGGGCCAGATACGCAGTATTTT
few	TRBV29-1	TRBD2	TRBJ2-1	CSVVEAGGSGFEQFF	TGCAGCGTTGTAGAGGCGGGAGGTTCCGGTTTTGAGCAGTTCTTC
many	TRBV13	TRBD1	TRBJ2-7	CASSLAGQGIYEQYF	TGTGCCAGCAGCTTAGCGGGACAGGGGATCTACGAGCAGTACTTC
-	TRBV27	TRBD2	TRBJ2-7	CASSPRTGLAATYEQYF	TGTGCCAGCAGTCCAAGAACGGGACTAGCGGCGACCTACGAGCAGTACTTC
few	TRBV25-1	-	TRBJ1-5	CASSEAPDSLNQPQHF	TGTGCCAGCAGTGAAGCTCCGGACAGCCTTAATCAGCCCCAGCATTTT
few	TRBV11-1	-	TRBJ1-2	CASSPLRWTTYGYTF	TGTGCCAGCAGCCCACTTAGGTGGACAACATATGGCTACACCTTC
-	TRBV20-1	-	TRBJ2-3	CSARDLGGLDTDTQYF	TGCAGTGCTAGAGATCTTGGCGGGTTGGACACAGATACGCAGTATTTT
-	TRBV28	-	TRBJ1-4	CAITGPSGEKLFF	TGTGCCATTACGGGACCTTCGGGTGAAAAACTGTTTTTT
many	TRBV6-2/TRBV6-3	-	TRBJ2-3	CASSPHSRVVDTQYF	TGTGCCAGCAGCCCACACTCAAGAGTAGTGGATACGCAGTATTTT
-	TRBV24-1	-	TRBJ2-7	CATSDTGNYEQYF	TGTGCCACCAGTGACACCGGGAACTACGAGCAGTACTTC
-	TRBV19	-	TRBJ1-1	CASTPLGQSEGTEAFF	TGTGCCAGTACCCCACTTGGACAATCAGAGGGTACTGAAGCTTTCTTT
many	TRBV29-1	-	TRBJ1-4	CSVAGTREKLFF	TGCAGCGTCGCAGGGACAAGGGAAAAACTGTTTTTT